The present T cell receptor beta chain was sequenced within a study of CD4+ T cells in melanoma. Study-level points and caveats: Neoantigen-specific CD4+ T cells in melanoma reportedly had diverse differentiation states. CD8+ T cell, macrophage and B cell function reportedly correlated with neoantigen-specific CD4+ T cells.

This CDR3 spans 19 amino acids. CDR1 and CDR2 from the germline V gene are MDHEN and SYDVKM. Trimming shortened V by 2 bases and J by 4 bases, and 26 bases separated the two germline ends. Details on this clone: Its specificity is not known.

Sequencing was performed with immunoSEQ multiplex PCR; in TCRdb, only in-frame clones are kept and a portion is missing. This repertoire shows approximately 110,000 clones, around 92% found once; its top ten account for less than 4%. The chain links TRBV28 to TRBJ1-2; perhaps TRBD1 as D (6 bases). Sequencing used peripheral blood. This sequence was found in a human donor with melanoma. The CDR3 protein is CASSLSRGTPEKGIYGYTF. CDR3 sequence (DNA): TGTGCCAGCAGTTTAAGTAGGGGGACTCCCGAAAAGGGGATCTATGGCTACACCTTC.